The clone carrying this TCR beta chain was observed a single time. In the authors' workflow: It was from reference gene primer amplification that nucleated cell counts were estimated. Sequencing was performed with immunoSEQ multiplex PCR; in TCRdb, only in-frame clones are kept and a portion is missing. The V and J calls and clone size were taken over from that table, and D and trimming were inferred from the DNA. Here the sample spans over 120,000 clones, 84% being singletons. With V trimmed by 3 bases and J by 6 bases, 10 bases remained unmatched. The CDR3 contains 16 residues. Germline V gene lookup returns CDR1 LGHNT and CDR2 FRNRAP. This specimen belongs to a study of blood T cell repertoires in COVID-19. In the study overall: COVID-19 samples from acute and convalescent phases originated in the United States, Italy and Spain. PBMCs, B-cell-depleted T cells, or T cells were the source of the cDNA or gDNA that made up the material.

J is TRBJ2-1 and V is TRBV12-5; 8 bases are a match to TRBD2. The sequencing input was peripheral blood. This receptor was identified in a human donor in a cohort sampled during active COVID-19. CDR3 residues: CASGFRAGVGSNEQFF. The CDR3 coding sequence is TGTGCTAGTGGTTTCCGAGCGGGAGTAGGATCCAATGAGCAGTTCTTC. Full variable domain (missing parts from reference TRBV12-5 and TRBJ2-1): DARVTQTPRHKVTEMGQEVTMRCQPILGHNTVFWYRQTMMQGLELLAYFRNRAPLDDSGMPKDRFSAEMPDATLATLKIQPSEPRDSAVYFCASGFRAGVGSNEQFFGPGTRLTVL.